These 6 T cell receptor beta chains originate from one sample sequenced in a study of blood T cell repertoires in COVID-19. Profiled with immunoSEQ multiplex PCR; TCRdb holds only in-frame clones, not every one. The sample lists about 190,000 clones; 75% to 90% were seen once. Source material: peripheral blood. These receptors all come from a man aged 30 to 45 with acute or convalescent COVID-19.

The chain uses TRBV6-5 and TRBJ2-1; 7 positions match TRBD2. The CDR3 contains 15 residues. Germline loops: CDR1 MNHEY, CDR2 SVGAGI. After removal of 6 bases from V and 5 bases from J, the junction contained 10 bases not matched to a gene. The CDR3 nucleotides read TGTGCCAGCAGAGAGGGACTACGCAATAACAATGAGCAGTTCTTC. The encoded protein is CASREGLRNNNEQFF.

The chain has TRBV14 and TRBJ2-3; no firm D call. Trimming took off 5 bases at V and 6 bases at J, with 9 bases between the two ends. The CDR3 is made up of 12 amino acids. Germline values: CDR1 SGHDN, CDR2 FVKESK. As DNA, the CDR3 is TGTGCCAGCAGCGGCTCCGTGGATACGCAGTATTTT. Its protein is CASSGSVDTQYF.

The chain links TRBV9 to TRBJ2-7; D ambiguous. Trimming shortened V by 3 bases and J by 2 bases, and 12 bases separated the two germline ends. The CDR3 consists of 14 residues. The germline CDR1 and CDR2 sequences are SGDLS and YYNGEE. CDR3 amino acids: CASSASPGTYEQYF. The DNA of the CDR3 is TGTGCCAGCAGCGCCAGCCCAGGAACCTACGAGCAGTACTTC.

V usage is TRBV7-9 and J usage is TRBJ1-2, with TRBD1 identical over 7 bases. Losses at the gene ends were 0 bases for V and 8 bases for J; bases not matched to a gene: 6. The CDR3 is 14 amino acids. Germline V gives CDR1 SEHNR, CDR2 FQNEAQ (reference sequence). CDR3 sequence: CASSLAVAGGGYTF. As DNA, the CDR3 is TGTGCCAGCAGCTTAGCTGTGGCAGGGGGAGGCTACACCTTC.

This chain links TRBV27 with TRBJ2-3; 7 bases agree with TRBD1. The CDR3 consists of 15 residues. Germline assignment: CDR1 MNHEY and CDR2 SMNVEV (reference sequence). V trimming: 6 bases; J trimming: 4 bases; junction bases outside the gene matches: 10. The CDR3 is CASSSTGAGADTQYF. DNA for the CDR3: TGTGCCAGCAGCTCTACAGGGGCGGGCGCAGATACGCAGTATTTT.

The chain carries TRBV6-5 and TRBJ1-1; the D is unclear. The germline gives CDR1 MNHEY, CDR2 SVGAGI. The CDR3 totals 14 residues. The germline V and J ends were trimmed by 2 bases and 1 base, with 8 bases remaining between them. DNA of the CDR3: TGTGCCAGCAGTTACATTAACAGGAACACTGAAGCTTTCTTT. Protein sequence: CASSYINRNTEAFF.